Reported below is one TCR beta chain. Its antigen specificity is not known. No base quality values were provided; no much bigger clone lies one nucleotide off. The data were taken from a study of T-cell reconstitution after alpha-beta-depleted transplantation in children (dated by TCRdb to 2016 to 2017). For the study in its entirety: The study quantitatively tracked T-cell immune reconstitution after TCRalphabeta/CD19-depleted allogeneic hematopoietic cell transplantation in children using TCR repertoire profiling.

From a lookup of the germline V gene, CDR1 and CDR2 are SGHRS and YFSETQ. The CDR3 runs 15 amino acids, cysteine and phenylalanine included. Solely the CDR3 DNA is kept, with 45 bases framed from the first base. The germline V end is reduced by 4 bases and the J end by 1 base; junction bases left unmatched: 4. The protocol used for the library was PCR. Sequencing was performed on an Illumina HiSeq 2500. Molecular barcoding was employed in the preparation of TCR libraries, with unique molecular identifiers being used to normalize TCRbeta repertoire quantification. The raw public reads went through TCRdb reprocessing: fastp at Q25, MiXCR clone calling, in-frame beta chains kept. For every CDR3 protein sequence, its rows merge into one entry that carries the most common genes and DNA. The sample table contains 210,000 or so distinct CDR3 sequences; only one count was recorded for approximately 9% of them. Approximately 6.6% of the sample lies in the top ten.

The receptor's source is a human donor who donated a stem cell graft to a child with acute lymphoblastic leukemia. The source material was PBMCs from the stem cell graft donor, sampled from the stem cell graft. The chain is assembled from TRBV5-1 and TRBJ1-1, with 10 central nucleotides matching TRBD1. CDR3 reads: CASSTRTGGNTEAFF. In nucleotides, the sequence is TGCGCCAGCAGCACACGGACAGGGGGGAACACTGAAGCTTTCTTT.